The 7 T cell receptor beta chains below come from one sample, sequenced in a study of CXCR3-negative and CXCR3-positive naive CD8 T cells. TRB cDNA was prepared as libraries by UMI-labeled 5' RACE. TCRdb reprocessed the 5' RACE reads; each CDR3 protein has one entry and no DNA is given. The sample includes about 130,000 distinct CDR3 sequences. Sequencing was performed on naive CXCR3- CD8+ T cells from blood. The subset is: CD45RO-CCR7+CD27+CD95- naive CD8+ T cells lacking CXCR3 (TNR3-). The receptors come from a human donor in good health. Some clones in this sample may be carry-over from other donors' samples.

V usage is TRBV29-1 and J usage is TRBJ2-3; TCRdb's D call, TRBD1, is unchecked because there is no DNA. The germline CDR1 and CDR2 sequences are SQVTM and ANQGSEA. The CDR3 consists of 15 residues. The CDR3 protein is CSVFGEAGVADTQYF.

The chain uses TRBV29-1 and TRBJ2-7; TCRdb names TRBD2, which stays unverified in the absence of DNA. This CDR3 is built from 13 residues. Germline values: CDR1 SQVTM, CDR2 ANQGSEA. The CDR3 protein is CSVNFGLDYEQYF.

The rearrangement links TRBV27 to TRBJ2-1. Germline loops: CDR1 MNHEY, CDR2 SMNVEV (reference sequence). The CDR3 contains 12 residues. This CDR3 reads CASSLPHNEQFF.

The V call is TRBV5-1, the J call TRBJ2-5; the TCRdb call, TRBD1, lacks DNA for checking. This CDR3 comprises 15 residues. Germline V gives CDR1 SGHRS, CDR2 YFSETQ. CDR3 amino acids: CASSLLTGEVETQYF.

This chain links TRBV5-1 with TRBJ2-1. The germline CDR1 and CDR2 sequences are SGHRS and YFSETQ. The CDR3 runs to 13 residues. The chain's CDR3 is CASSLSRRNEQFF.

V is TRBV12-3 or TRBV12-4 and J is TRBJ2-5; the TCRdb call, TRBD1, lacks DNA for checking. CDR3 length equals 12 residues. The CDR3 here is CASSGTPETQYF.

The chain uses TRBV30 and TRBJ2-2. The CDR3 extends over 18 amino acids. Germline V CDR1 and CDR2: GTSNPN, SVGIG (reference sequence). The CDR3 sequence: CAWSQTRVSAPNPGELFF.